This entry describes one T cell receptor beta chain. Its antigen is not known. At one of its ends the junction is not consistent with the germline gene, which may arise from a read error. The treatment was: roughly 11-day PBMC culture with coronavirus spike peptide pools or control peptides (ViraFEST assay). Antigen-specific T cells were expanded with peptide pools by ViraFEST, and TCRs were then sequenced. The CDR3 has 16 amino acids. Per germline, CDR1 MNHEY and CDR2 SMNVEV (reference sequence). This sample is drawn from a study of vaccination and CD4 T cells after COVID-19. Study observations and caveats: Spike mono-reactivity marked 304 of 307 vaccine-specific clones in convalescent patients.

Scientists ran DNA taken from cultured CD4+ T cells through the Oncomine TCR Beta short-read assay for sequencing. TCRdb itself ran the PCR reads through MiXCR, one entry per CDR3 protein. Found here are about 7,100 distinct CDR3 sequences, more than 55% of them singletons; the top ten hold around 27%. The receptor was isolated from a human donor who had recovered from COVID-19. The chain links TRBV27 to TRBJ2-1; TRBD2 aligns across 9 bases. Material: CD4+ T cells from blood, cultured in vitro. CDR3 sequence reads: CASTSGRRGSYNGQFF. Written as DNA, the CDR3 is TGTGCCAGCACGAGCGGGAGGCGAGGATCCTACAATGGGCAGTTCTTC.